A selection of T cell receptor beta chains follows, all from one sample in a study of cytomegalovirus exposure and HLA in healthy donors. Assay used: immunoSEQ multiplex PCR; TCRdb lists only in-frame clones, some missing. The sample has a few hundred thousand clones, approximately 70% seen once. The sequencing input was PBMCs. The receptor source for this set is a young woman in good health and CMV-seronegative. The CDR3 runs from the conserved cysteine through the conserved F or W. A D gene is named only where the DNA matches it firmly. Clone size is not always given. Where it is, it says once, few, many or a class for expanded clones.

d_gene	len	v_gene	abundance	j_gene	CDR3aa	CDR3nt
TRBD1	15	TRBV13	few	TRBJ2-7	CASSVNRGFTYEQYF	TGTGCCAGCAGCGTGAACAGGGGCTTTACCTACGAGCAGTACTTC
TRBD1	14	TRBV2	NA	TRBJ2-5	CASRTNRGQETQYF	TGTGCCAGCAGGACAAACAGGGGCCAAGAGACCCAGTACTTC
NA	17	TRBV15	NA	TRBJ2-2	CATSSNQGFENTGELFF	TGTGCCACCAGCAGTAATCAGGGGTTTGAGAACACCGGGGAGCTGTTTTTT
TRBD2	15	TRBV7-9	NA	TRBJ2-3	CSSSPGTSNADTQYF	TGTTCCAGCAGCCCCGGGACTAGCAACGCAGATACGCAGTATTTT
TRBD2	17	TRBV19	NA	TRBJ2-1	CASSIEGGRVSYNEQFF	TGTGCCAGTAGTATAGAAGGCGGGAGGGTCTCCTACAATGAGCAGTTCTTC
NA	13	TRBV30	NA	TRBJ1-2	CAWRSSISYGYTF	TGTGCCTGGAGATCAAGTATCAGCTATGGCTACACCTTC
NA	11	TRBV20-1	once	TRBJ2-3	CSARFIDTQYF	TGCAGTGCTAGGTTTATTGATACGCAGTATTTT
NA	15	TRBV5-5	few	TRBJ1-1	CASSLVIAGNTEAFF	TGTGCCAGCAGCTTGGTTATAGCCGGGAACACTGAAGCTTTCTTT
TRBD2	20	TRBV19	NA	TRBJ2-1	CASSIPGLAGLKSSYNEQFF	TGTGCCAGTAGTATACCGGGACTAGCGGGACTAAAGAGCTCCTACAATGAGCAGTTCTTC
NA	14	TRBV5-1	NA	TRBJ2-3	CASSVDMADGTQYF	TGCGCCAGCAGCGTTGACATGGCCGACGGTACGCAGTATTTT
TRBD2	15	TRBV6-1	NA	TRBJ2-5	CASSETSGRAETQYF	TGTGCCAGCAGTGAGACTAGCGGGAGGGCGGAGACCCAGTACTTC
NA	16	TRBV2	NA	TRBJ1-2	CASITGREATSDGYTF	TGTGCCAGCATCACTGGGAGGGAGGCTACTTCGGATGGCTACACCTTC
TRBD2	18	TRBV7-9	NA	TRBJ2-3	CASSQGPTSGGAADTQYF	TGTGCCAGCAGCCAAGGCCCGACTAGCGGGGGGGCCGCAGATACGCAGTATTTT
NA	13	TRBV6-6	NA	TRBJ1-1	CANSYGRETEAFF	TGTGCCAACAGTTATGGCAGGGAAACTGAAGCTTTCTTT
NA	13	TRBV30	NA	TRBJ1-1	CAWSDSGLTEAFF	TGTGCCTGGAGTGACTCAGGGTTGACTGAAGCTTTCTTT
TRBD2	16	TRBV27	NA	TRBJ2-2	CASRPPSGSGTGELFF	TGTGCCAGCAGGCCTCCAAGCGGGAGTGGCACCGGGGAGCTGTTTTTT
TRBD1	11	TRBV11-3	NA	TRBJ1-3	CASRNRGGIYF	TGTGCCAGCAGGAACAGGGGAGGCATATATTTT
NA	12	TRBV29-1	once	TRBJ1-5	CSVESGNQPQHF	TGCAGCGTTGAGTCGGGGAATCAGCCCCAGCATTTT
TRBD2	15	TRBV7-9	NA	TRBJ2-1	CASSFTSGSYNEQFF	TGTGCCAGCAGCTTTACTAGCGGCTCCTACAATGAGCAGTTCTTC
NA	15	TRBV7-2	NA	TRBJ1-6	CASSPQTAAVSPLHF	TGTGCCAGCAGCCCACAGACAGCCGCCGTCTCACCCCTCCACTTT
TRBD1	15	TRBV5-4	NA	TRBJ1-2	CASSVLDREAQGYTF	TGTGCCAGCAGCGTACTGGACAGGGAAGCTCAGGGCTACACCTTC
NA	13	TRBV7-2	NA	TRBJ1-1	CASSSYRAGEAFF	TGTGCCAGCAGCTCCTACAGGGCGGGTGAAGCTTTCTTT
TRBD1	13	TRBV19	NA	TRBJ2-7	CASRGTVSYEQYF	TGTGCCAGCAGAGGGACAGTTTCCTACGAGCAGTACTTC
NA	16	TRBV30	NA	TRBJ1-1	CAWNGAGRGIGTEAFF	TGTGCCTGGAATGGGGCGGGGAGGGGGATCGGCACTGAAGCTTTCTTT
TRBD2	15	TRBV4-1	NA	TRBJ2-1	CASSQGLAGANEQFF	TGCGCCAGCAGCCAAGGACTAGCGGGAGCAAATGAGCAGTTCTTC
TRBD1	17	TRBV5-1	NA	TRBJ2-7	CASSSGDTGGFVDEQYF	TGCGCCAGCAGCTCGGGGGATACAGGGGGCTTCGTGGACGAGCAGTACTTC
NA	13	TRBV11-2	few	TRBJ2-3	CASSQGGGDTQYF	TGTGCCAGCAGCCAAGGAGGCGGAGATACGCAGTATTTT
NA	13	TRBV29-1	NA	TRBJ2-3	CSVARISTDTQYF	TGCAGCGTTGCGCGGATTAGCACAGATACGCAGTATTTT
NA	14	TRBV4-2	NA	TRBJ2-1	CASSRASAHNEQFF	TGTGCCAGCAGCCGGGCTAGCGCCCACAATGAGCAGTTCTTC
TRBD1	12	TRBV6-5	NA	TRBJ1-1	CASSYRTGQAFF	TGTGCCAGCAGTTATCGGACAGGTCAAGCTTTCTTT
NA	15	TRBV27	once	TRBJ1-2	CASSSSTARGYGYTF	TGTGCCAGCAGTTCATCGACGGCCCGCGGCTATGGCTACACCTTC
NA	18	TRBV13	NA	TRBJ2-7	CASSGPTDGSPSSYEQYF	TGTGCCAGCAGCGGGCCGACAGACGGCTCTCCTAGCTCCTACGAGCAGTACTTC
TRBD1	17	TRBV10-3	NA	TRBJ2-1	CAISESQDRVYYNEQFF	TGTGCCATCAGTGAGTCTCAGGACAGGGTATACTACAATGAGCAGTTCTTC
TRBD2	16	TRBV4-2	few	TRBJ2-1	CASSQVPGGSYNEQFF	TGTGCCAGCAGCCAAGTGCCGGGGGGTAGCTACAATGAGCAGTTCTTC
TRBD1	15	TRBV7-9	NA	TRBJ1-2	CASSLLADRGYGYTF	TGTGCCAGCAGCTTATTGGCCGACAGGGGATATGGCTACACCTTC
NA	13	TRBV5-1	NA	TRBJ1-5	CASSLGGLEPQHF	TGCGCCAGCAGCTTGGGAGGGTTGGAGCCCCAGCATTTT
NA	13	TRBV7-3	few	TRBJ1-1	CASSLSRNTEAFF	TGTGCCAGCAGCTTAAGCAGAAACACTGAAGCTTTCTTT
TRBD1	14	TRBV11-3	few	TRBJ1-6	CASSLDRGVGPLHF	TGTGCCAGCAGCTTGGACAGGGGCGTAGGACCCCTCCACTTT
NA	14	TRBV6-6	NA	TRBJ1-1	CASSTRELNTEAFF	TGTGCCAGCAGTACGAGAGAATTGAACACTGAAGCTTTCTTT
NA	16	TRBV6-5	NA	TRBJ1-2	CASSYSYNAPSGGYTF	TGTGCCAGCAGTTACTCCTACAATGCCCCTTCAGGCGGCTACACCTTC
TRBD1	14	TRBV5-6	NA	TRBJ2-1	CASSLLSGGNEQFF	TGTGCCAGCAGCTTGTTGTCAGGGGGCAATGAGCAGTTCTTC
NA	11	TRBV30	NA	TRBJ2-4	CAWSVENIQYF	TGTGCCTGGAGTGTAGAGAACATTCAGTACTTC
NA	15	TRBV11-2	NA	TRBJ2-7	CASSMPGTNSYEQYF	TGTGCCAGCAGCATGCCCGGGACAAACTCCTACGAGCAGTACTTC
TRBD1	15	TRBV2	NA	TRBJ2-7	CASRGTEGYPREQYF	TGTGCCAGCAGGGGGACAGAAGGTTACCCCCGCGAGCAGTACTTC
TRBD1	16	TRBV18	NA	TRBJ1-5	CASSDWTGLSNQPQHF	TGTGCCAGCTCAGATTGGACAGGGCTGAGCAATCAGCCCCAGCATTTT
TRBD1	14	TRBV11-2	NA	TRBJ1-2	CASSPGQGGYGYTF	TGTGCCAGCAGCCCAGGACAGGGGGGCTATGGCTACACCTTC